The present T cell receptor (beta chain) was sequenced within a study of OX40 agonist ivuxolimab in advanced cancers. Sequencing was performed with immunoSEQ multiplex PCR; in TCRdb, only in-frame clones are kept and a portion is missing. This sample carries fewer than 85,000 clones, 85% of them seen once, and the ten largest clones take 0.5% to 0.6%. The germline CDR1 and CDR2 sequences are WNHNN and SYGVQD (reference sequence). V lost 4 bases to trimming and J lost 8 bases; unmatched junction nucleotides: 7. The CDR3 extends over 13 amino acids. This clonotype originated in an adult with an advanced solid tumor such as melanoma, head and neck, liver or kidney cancer. The sample was CD4+ or CD8+ T cells sorted from blood, taken in a trial of the OX40 agonist ivuxolimab. The genes are TRBV10-1 and TRBJ1-2, with 7 bases matching TRBD1. Here the CDR3 DNA reads TGCGCCAGCAGTGCAGACAGGGCTAGCGGCTACACCTTC. Encoded protein: CASSADRASGYTF.